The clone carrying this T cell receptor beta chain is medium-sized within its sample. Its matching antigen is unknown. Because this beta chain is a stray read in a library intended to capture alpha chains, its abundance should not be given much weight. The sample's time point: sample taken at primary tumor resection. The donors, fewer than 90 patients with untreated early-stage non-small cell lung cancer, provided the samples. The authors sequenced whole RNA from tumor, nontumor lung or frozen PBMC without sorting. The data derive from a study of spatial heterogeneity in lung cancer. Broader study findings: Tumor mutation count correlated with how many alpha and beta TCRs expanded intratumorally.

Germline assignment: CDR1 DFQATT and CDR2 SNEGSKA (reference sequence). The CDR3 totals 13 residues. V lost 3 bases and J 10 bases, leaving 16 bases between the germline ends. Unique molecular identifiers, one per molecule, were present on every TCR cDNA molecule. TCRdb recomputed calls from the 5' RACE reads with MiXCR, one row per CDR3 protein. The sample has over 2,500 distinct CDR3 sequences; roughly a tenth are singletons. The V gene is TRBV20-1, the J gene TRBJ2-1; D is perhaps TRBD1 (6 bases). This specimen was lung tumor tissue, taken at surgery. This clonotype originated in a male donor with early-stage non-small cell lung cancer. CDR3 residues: CSASGDIVREQFF. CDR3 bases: TGCAGTGCTAGCGGGGACATTGTGCGCGAGCAGTTCTTC.